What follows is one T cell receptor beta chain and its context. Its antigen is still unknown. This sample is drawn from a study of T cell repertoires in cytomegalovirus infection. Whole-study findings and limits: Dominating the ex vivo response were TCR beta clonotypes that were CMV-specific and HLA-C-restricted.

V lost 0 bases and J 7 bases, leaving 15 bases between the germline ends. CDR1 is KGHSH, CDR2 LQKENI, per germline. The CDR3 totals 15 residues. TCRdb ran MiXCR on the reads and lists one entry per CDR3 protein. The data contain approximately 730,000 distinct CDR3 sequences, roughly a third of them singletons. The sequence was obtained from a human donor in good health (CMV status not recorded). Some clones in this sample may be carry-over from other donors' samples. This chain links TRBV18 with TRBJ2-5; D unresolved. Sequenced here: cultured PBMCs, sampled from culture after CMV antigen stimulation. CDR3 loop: CASSPPGHQTGTQYF. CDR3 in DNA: TGTGCCAGCTCACCACCGGGCCACCAGACGGGGACCCAGTACTTC.